These 3 T cell receptor beta chains were sequenced from one sample in a study of blood T cells in healthy people across ages (dated by TCRdb to 2014 to 2015). To prepare the library, 5' RACE was applied. A second PCR of roughly 6 to 12 cycles was performed with a sample-barcoded 5' primer and a J-beta primer mix. In TCRdb, the public reads were trimmed at Q25 with fastp and aligned with MiXCR, with productive beta chains retained. Under each unique CDR3 protein, matching rows form one entry showing the most common genes and DNA. A total of 1.8 million or so distinct CDR3 sequences appear in this sample, around 42% of them only once. Jointly, the top ten make up about 21% of the sample. Sequencing used blood. These receptors all come from a human donor in good health.

On this clonotype itself: With a much larger clone just one base away, this may be a read error. The chain has TRBV28 and TRBJ2-3; D is undetermined. Germline-derived CDR1 and CDR2 are MDHEN and SYDVKM. The CDR3 consists of 16 residues. The ends were cut back, 1 base at V and 3 bases at J, with 14 bases in the middle. CDR3 protein: CASSLLKGYETDTQYF. The CDR3 region has the DNA TGTGCCAGCAGTTTATTGAAAGGGTACGAGACAGATACGCAGTATTTT.

The table lists this clonotype with a few counts. CDR3 protein: CATSDPSDIDGYTF. CDR3 bases: TGTGCCACCAGTGATCCCTCCGACATCGATGGCTACACCTTC. J is TRBJ1-2 and V is TRBV24-1; no firm D call. Germline loops: CDR1 KGHDR, CDR2 SFDVKD. This CDR3 is built from 14 residues. V lost 3 bases, J lost 6 bases, and 13 bases lay in between.

This clonotype has just a few counts. The V and J genes are TRBV7-2 and TRBJ1-2, with D uncertain. Per germline, CDR1 SGHTA and CDR2 FQGNSA. CDR3 length: 14 amino acids. Trimming took off 1 base at V and 3 bases at J, with 9 bases between the two ends. DNA for the CDR3: TGTGCCAGCAGCTTAGACCAGGTTTACTATGGCTACACCTTC. Encoded protein: CASSLDQVYYGYTF.